This T cell receptor beta chain appears in the sequencing data of a study of T cells in Graves' hyperthyroidism and ophthalmopathy. Whole-study results and caveats: Clonotypes that were expanded in thyroid above 0.001 mostly appeared in blood too. Prediction of ophthalmopathy progression came a median approximately 6 months pre-onset.

On this clonotype itself: Its antigen is undetermined.

Germline-derived CDR1 and CDR2 are MDHEN and SYDVKM. This CDR3 spans 16 amino acids. V shed 4 bases and J shed 3 bases, with 16 bases lying between them. RNA transcripts yielded amplified TCR beta CDR3 regions. HTBI primers drove first-round RT-PCR of the TCR CDR3. Each CDR3 protein gets one entry after TCRdb re-called the multiplex PCR reads with MiXCR. Among more than 500,000 distinct CDR3 sequences listed, about 16% were seen once. Clinical symptoms, serum thyroxine and TRAb, thyroid ultrasound and orbital computed tomography were used for the diagnoses. Extraction of PBMCs used 10 ml of fresh peripheral blood.

This rearrangement joins TRBV28 to TRBJ1-5, with D hard to call. This receptor was taken from a woman under 40 with Graves' ophthalmopathy. Sequenced: blood. The chain's CDR3 is CASSWAKLGLNQPQHF. CDR3 DNA sequence: TGTGCCAGCAGTTGGGCGAAGTTAGGGCTCAATCAGCCCCAGCATTTT. Full variable domain (remainder filled in from reference TRBV28 and TRBJ1-5): DVKVTQSSRYLVKRTGEKVFLECVQDMDHENMFWYRQDPGLGLRLIYFSYDVKMKEKGDIPEGYSVSREKKERFSLILESASTNQTSMYLCASSWAKLGLNQPQHFGDGTRLSIL.